This TCR beta chain was found in a study of siplizumab effects on memory and regulatory T cells. About this clone itself: Its antigen is as yet unknown.

Trimming cost V 5 bases and J 1 base, with 9 bases left between them. From germline, CDR1 is SGDLS and CDR2 YYNGEE. This CDR3 region has 14 residues. Per sample, about 100,000 TCR templates were assayed. TCRdb's table, derived via immunoSEQ multiplex PCR, lists solely in-frame clones and lacks some. The sample includes more than 95,000 clones, about 92% of them seen just once. Findings and caveats of the study: Both greater diversity than memory cells and a major contribution to the alloresponse seemed to characterize naive T cells. Treg origin accounted for an average of roughly 64% of mappable alloreactive CD4+ clones with siplizumab and over 25% in controls.

Sequenced: CD4+ T cells sorted from blood. This chain joins TRBV9 and TRBJ2-2; D is possibly TRBD1 (6 bases). The source is a human donor in good health. CDR3 residues: CASRGTLNTGELFF. As DNA, the CDR3 is TGTGCCAGCAGGGGGACACTGAACACCGGGGAGCTGTTTTTT. Full variable domain (rest looked up from reference TRBV9 and TRBJ2-2): DSGVTQTPKHLITATGQRVTLRCSPRSGDLSVYWYQQSLDQGLQFLIQYYNGEERAKGNILERFSAQQFPDLHSELNLSSLELGDSALYFCASRGTLNTGELFFGEGSRLTVL.